The next 30 T cell receptor beta chains were all read from a single sample in a study of neoadjuvant anti-PD-1 for oral cavity cancer. The repertoire was sequenced with immunoSEQ multiplex PCR; TCRdb's copy has only in-frame clones and lacks some. In the table there are about 9,500 clones, 65% to 70% of which are singletons. As for time point: after neoadjuvant nivolumab, at surgical resection. This sample comprised PBMCs, obtained after nivolumab (anti-PD-1) treatment. Receptors originate from a person aged 40 to 85 with oral cavity squamous cell carcinoma.

V gene TRBV7-6 combines with J gene TRBJ2-7; 9 bases fit TRBD1. Trimming at V came to 4 bases and at J to 6 bases, leaving 10 bases not matched to a gene. Germline V gene lookup returns CDR1 SGHVS and CDR2 FNYEAQ. CDR3 length: 15 amino acids. This chain's CDR3 is CASSSSGTGLGEQYF. For the CDR3, the DNA is TGTGCCAGCAGCTCATCCGGGACAGGGCTAGGCGAGCAGTACTTC.

The gene calls are TRBV6-4 and TRBJ2-6; no clear D. Germline CDR1 is MRHNA and CDR2 is SNTAGT. Trimming pared 1 base from V and 2 bases from J, leaving 15 bases between. This CDR3 spans 18 amino acids. CDR3: CASSDWADRPTGANVLTF. The CDR3 nucleotides read TGTGCCAGCAGTGACTGGGCAGATCGCCCGACTGGGGCCAACGTCCTGACTTTC.

V usage is TRBV10-3 and J usage is TRBJ2-2; 10 bases agree with TRBD2. V lost 2 bases, J lost 1 base, and 19 bases stayed unmatched. CDR1 is ENHRY, CDR2 SYGVKD, per germline. The CDR3 runs to 22 residues. CDR3 coding DNA: TGTGCCATCAGTGAGCCCCAAACAATAGCGGGAGGCCCCGGACTGAACACCGGGGAGCTGTTTTTT. It translates to CAISEPQTIAGGPGLNTGELFF.

The rearrangement joins TRBV14 to TRBJ2-5, with 12 bases identical to TRBD2. Germline lookup yields CDR1 SGHDN and CDR2 FVKESK. The V and J ends lost 4 bases and 5 bases, in that order; junction bases with no gene match: 8. The CDR3 is 16 residues long. Here the CDR3 reads CASSRRLAGVGETQYF. The CDR3 nucleotides read TGTGCCAGCAGCCGACGACTAGCGGGAGTCGGGGAGACCCAGTACTTC.

This clone was detected once. The J gene is TRBJ2-7, the V gene TRBV11-2; D may be TRBD1 or TRBD2 (6 bases each). The germline gives CDR1 SGHAT, CDR2 FQNNGV. V was shortened by 0 bases and J by 2 bases, with 8 bases between the two germline ends. This CDR3 region has 14 residues. CDR3 protein: CASSLDRGPYEQYF. As DNA, the CDR3 is TGTGCCAGCAGCTTAGATCGGGGGCCCTACGAGCAGTACTTC.

This clone turned up a few times. V usage is TRBV9 and J usage is TRBJ1-1; no clear D gene. Germline V gene sequence: CDR1 SGDLS, CDR2 YYNGEE. There are 14 residues in the CDR3. V was shortened by 0 bases and J by 1 base, with 7 bases between the two germline ends. CDR3 DNA: TGTGCCAGCAGCGTAGAGAGCAGGAACACTGAAGCTTTCTTT. Translation: CASSVESRNTEAFF.

This clone was counted a few times. The gene calls are TRBV7-8 and TRBJ1-1; D is perhaps TRBD1 (6 bases). V shed 4 bases and J shed 0 bases, with 21 bases lying between them. Germline V gene sequence: CDR1 SGHVS, CDR2 FQNEAQ. This CDR3 spans 18 amino acids. The CDR3, as DNA: TGTGCCAGCAGCTCCGGGGCAGGGGAAGAAGTGGTGAACACTGAAGCTTTCTTT. Translation: CASSSGAGEEVVNTEAFF.

This chain links TRBV7-3 with TRBJ2-3; D possibly corresponds to TRBD2 (6 bases). This CDR3 contains 15 residues. CDR1 is SGHTA, CDR2 FQGTGA, per germline. V shed 1 base and J shed 4 bases, with 12 bases lying between them. Here the CDR3 DNA reads TGTGCCAGCAGCTTAAGACTAGACCTCTCAGATACGCAGTATTTT. Translating it yields CASSLRLDLSDTQYF.

This clone has only a few counts. The J gene is TRBJ2-7, the V gene TRBV4-1; 7 bases are shared with TRBD1. The CDR3 has 16 residues. Trimming at V came to 3 bases and at J to 4 bases, leaving 12 bases not matched to a gene. Germline V gene data show CDR1 as MGHRA and CDR2 as YSYEKL. CDR3 in amino acids: CASSHPTEGGGYEQYF. The CDR3 nucleotides are TGCGCCAGCAGCCACCCCACGGAAGGGGGCGGGTACGAGCAGTACTTC.

The chain links TRBV29-1 to TRBJ1-5; perhaps TRBD1 as D (6 bases). The CDR3 is made up of 13 amino acids. The germline CDR1 and CDR2 sequences are SQVTM and ANQGSEA. V dropped 3 bases and J dropped 3 bases, with 9 bases sitting between them. DNA for the CDR3: TGCAGCGTTGAGTCAGGGGTCAATCAGCCCCAGCATTTT. Residues: CSVESGVNQPQHF.

The V and J genes are TRBV4-2 and TRBJ1-1; D is perhaps TRBD1 (5 bases). The CDR3 has 14 residues. Per the germline V gene, CDR1 is LGHNA and CDR2 is YNFKEQ. Trimming cost V 0 bases and J 5 bases, with 10 bases left between them. The CDR3: CASSQEWGKTEAFF. In DNA form, the CDR3 reads TGTGCCAGCAGCCAAGAATGGGGGAAGACTGAAGCTTTCTTT.

In this sample, this clone turned up once. This chain joins TRBV6-1 and TRBJ2-1; D remains unclear. The CDR3 consists of 16 residues. Trimming took 1 base from V and 6 from J, leaving 16 bases between them. Germline CDR1 and CDR2: MNHNS and SASEGT. CDR3 bases: TGTGCCAGCAGTGAAGGCTGGGGTCGCCGAGGCAATGAGCAGTTCTTC. It yields the protein CASSEGWGRRGNEQFF.

The chain couples TRBV11-2 to TRBJ2-1; the match to TRBD2 covers 9 bases. This CDR3 contains 16 residues. Germline V gives CDR1 SGHAT, CDR2 FQNNGV. Germline trimming cut 4 bases from V and 8 bases from J; bases unmatched to any gene: 12. CDR3 in DNA: TGTGCCAGCAGCTCCAATGCGGTAGCGGGAGTATATGAGCAGTTCTTC. Its translation is CASSSNAVAGVYEQFF.

V and J are TRBV27 and TRBJ1-5; 7 bases fit TRBD1. CDR1 MNHEY and CDR2 SMNVEV come from the germline V gene (reference sequence). Losses at the gene ends were 5 bases for V and 5 bases for J; bases not matched to a gene: 9. CDR3 length equals 15 residues. The CDR3 DNA reads TGTGCCAGCAGTACCCAGACAGGGAAGGATCAGCCCCAGCATTTT. It encodes CASSTQTGKDQPQHF.

This clone has more than one count but fewer than ten. The V gene is TRBV12-5, the J gene TRBJ1-1, with TRBD1 matching over 8 bases. This CDR3 comprises 16 residues. The trim removed 0 bases at V and 6 bases at J, leaving 9 bases unmatched. Per germline, CDR1 LGHNT and CDR2 FRNRAP. The CDR3 region has the DNA TGTGCTAGTGGTTTGGTATTCCGGACAGGGAAGCCTGAAGCTTTCTTT. Amino acid sequence: CASGLVFRTGKPEAFF.

The chain couples TRBV18 to TRBJ2-5; 12 bases agree with TRBD2. The CDR3 sequence is 16 residues long. Trimming took 5 bases from V and 1 from J; bases not matched to a gene: 5. The V gene's germline CDR1 is KGHSH and CDR2 LQKENI. The CDR3 coding sequence is TGTGCCAGCTCATCTTCACTAGCGGGGGGCCAAGAGACCCAGTACTTC. Amino acids: CASSSSLAGGQETQYF.

The chain links TRBV4-1 to TRBJ1-2; D is unresolved. Germline-derived CDR1 and CDR2 are MGHRA and YSYEKL. V was clipped by 1 base and J by 8 bases, with 17 bases between them. CDR3 length: 15 residues. This chain's CDR3 is CASSQGAGDPSGYTF. In DNA, the CDR3 is TGCGCCAGCAGCCAAGGAGCCGGGGATCCAAGCGGCTACACCTTC.

The chain carries TRBV5-1 and TRBJ2-3; either TRBD1 or TRBD2 may fit D (5 bases each). The CDR3 has 14 residues. Germline lookup yields CDR1 SGHRS and CDR2 YFSETQ. V was shortened by 0 bases and J by 5 bases, with 10 bases between the two germline ends. In DNA form, the CDR3 reads TGCGCCAGCAGCTTGGATGGGGCGGGAGATACGCAGTATTTT. It yields the protein CASSLDGAGDTQYF.

V gene TRBV6-1 combines with J gene TRBJ2-3, with D possibly matching TRBD2 (7 bases). V shed 11 bases and J shed 7 bases, with 16 bases lying between them. Germline V gives CDR1 MNHNS, CDR2 SASEGT. This CDR3 contains 12 residues. The CDR3: CACGGPPHTQYF. CDR3 in DNA: TGTGCCTGCGGGGGCCCGCCACATACGCAGTATTTT.

This chain uses TRBV6-5 with TRBJ1-5; the D is unclear. V gave up 0 bases and J gave up 0 bases, with 6 bases separating them. Germline V gives CDR1 MNHEY, CDR2 SVGAGI. This CDR3 is 15 amino acids long. CDR3 in DNA: TGTGCCAGCAGTTACTCTCGTAATAGCAATCAGCCCCAGCATTTT. It translates to CASSYSRNSNQPQHF.

The chain joins TRBV10-3 to TRBJ2-3; D uncertain. Trimming removed 3 bases from V and 6 bases from J, with 10 bases in between. Germline assignment: CDR1 ENHRY and CDR2 SYGVKD. This CDR3 is 13 amino acids long. The CDR3 sequence is CAISDIVGDTQYF. The CDR3 DNA sequence: TGTGCCATCAGTGACATAGTAGGGGATACGCAGTATTTT.

The chain couples TRBV6-1 to TRBJ2-5; unclear D gene. CDR1 is MNHNS and CDR2 is SASEGT in the germline V gene. The CDR3 spans 14 residues. Deletions cut 1 base from V and 4 bases from J, with 10 bases between. The CDR3 reads CASSEGPRRETQYF. In nucleotides, the CDR3 is TGTGCCAGCAGTGAAGGGCCTCGTCGAGAGACCCAGTACTTC.

Remarks on this clone: One junction end does not reproduce the germline sequence, and a read error may be involved. This chain joins TRBV11-2 and TRBJ2-2; no clear D. Per germline, CDR1 SGHAT and CDR2 FQNNGV. This CDR3 contains 14 residues. The DNA for the CDR3 is TGTGCCGGCAGCTTAGATTATGGGGCCGGGGAGCTGTTTTTT. Its protein is CAGSLDYGAGELFF.

This clone was recorded a few times. The rearrangement links TRBV5-1 to TRBJ1-1, with 9 bases lining up with TRBD1. This CDR3 contains 15 residues. Looked up from germline, CDR1 is SGHRS and CDR2 is YFSETQ. The V and J ends lost 3 bases and 8 bases, in that order; junction bases with no gene match: 11. The CDR3 spells CASSYLQGAMGEAFF. DNA of the CDR3: TGCGCCAGCAGCTATCTACAGGGGGCGATGGGAGAAGCTTTCTTT.

This rearrangement joins TRBV19 to TRBJ1-4; D perhaps matches TRBD1 (5 bases). The length of the CDR3 is 14 residues. The V gene lost 5 bases and the J gene lost 5 bases, with 12 bases spanning the gap. Looked up from germline, CDR1 is LNHDA and CDR2 is SQIVND (reference sequence). This CDR3 reads CASSDRQSNEKLFF. The CDR3 DNA is TGTGCCAGTAGTGATAGACAGAGCAATGAAAAACTGTTTTTT.

The rearrangement links TRBV6-6 to TRBJ1-1; D not resolved. V lost 7 bases, J lost 0 bases, and 9 bases lay in between. This CDR3 is 13 amino acids long. Germline loops: CDR1 MNHNY, CDR2 SVGAGI (reference sequence). The CDR3 nucleotides are TGTGCCAGCATCTTAGAACTGAACACTGAAGCTTTCTTT. It specifies CASILELNTEAFF.

This clone came up a few times. J is TRBJ1-1 and V is TRBV27; TRBD1 might be the D (6 bases). Trimming stripped 5 bases from V and 6 bases from J, with 13 bases between. The germline V gene has CDR1 MNHEY and CDR2 SMNVEV (reference sequence). This CDR3 spans 13 amino acids. The CDR3 region has the DNA TGTGCCAGCAGTCCCCTAGGGGGATCTGAAGCTTTCTTT. Protein product: CASSPLGGSEAFF.

The rearrangement uses TRBV15 and TRBJ1-3, with no clear D. Per germline, CDR1 LNHNV and CDR2 YYDKDF (reference sequence). V was cut by 1 base and J by 4 bases, with 8 bases left in between. This CDR3 comprises 14 residues. The CDR3 DNA is TGTGCCACCAGCAGAGGTTACTCGGGAAACACCATATATTTT. Encoded protein: CATSRGYSGNTIYF.

V and J are TRBV7-2 and TRBJ1-1, with D possibly TRBD1 on 6 matching bases. Germline CDR1 reads SGHTA; CDR2 reads FQGNSA. V shed 3 bases and J shed 11 bases, with 13 bases lying between them. The CDR3 is made up of 12 amino acids. The CDR3 reads CASSFHPQGAFF. The CDR3 bases are TGTGCCAGCAGCTTTCACCCCCAGGGGGCTTTCTTT.

This CDR3 reads CSVRTGTGVSNEQFF. The CDR3 coding sequence is TGCAGCGTAAGAACCGGGACAGGGGTAAGCAATGAGCAGTTCTTC. The genes are TRBV29-1 and TRBJ2-1, with 10 nucleotides matching TRBD1. Germline CDR1 SQVTM, CDR2 ANQGSEA. This CDR3 region has 15 residues. After removal of 6 bases from V and 6 bases from J, the junction contained 11 bases not matched to a gene.